The present TCR beta chain was sequenced within a study of blood T cells in healthy people across ages. On the study more broadly: For every two T cells, template switching captured about one barcoded beta molecule.

Notes on the study in general: Both naive CD4+ cell counts and diversity were greater in long-lived donors than in aged donors. A conclusive naive versus antigen-experienced comparison was prevented by the unsorted PBMCs.

The CDR3 sequence is 11 residues long. CDR1 is SQVTM and CDR2 is ANQGSEA in the germline V gene. Trimming left V 4 bases short and J 9 bases short, with 13 bases between. This clonotype was recorded many times. Its antigen is unidentified. For every donor, a draw yielded 8.5 to 10 milliliters of peripheral blood. Primers used in a second PCR of about 7 to 11 cycles were a sample-barcoded 5' primer and a J-beta primer mix. TCRdb re-derived calls from the 5' RACE reads in MiXCR, one entry per CDR3 protein. The data show about 1.6 million distinct CDR3 sequences, almost 35% seen once. Sample: blood. V is TRBV29-1 and J is TRBJ2-7; D may be TRBD2 (5 bases). The clonotype comes from a woman aged 25 to 39 in good health. CDR3 nucleotide sequence: TGCAGCGTTGTCGGGATTAACGGGCAGTACTTC. It is translated as CSVVGINGQYF.